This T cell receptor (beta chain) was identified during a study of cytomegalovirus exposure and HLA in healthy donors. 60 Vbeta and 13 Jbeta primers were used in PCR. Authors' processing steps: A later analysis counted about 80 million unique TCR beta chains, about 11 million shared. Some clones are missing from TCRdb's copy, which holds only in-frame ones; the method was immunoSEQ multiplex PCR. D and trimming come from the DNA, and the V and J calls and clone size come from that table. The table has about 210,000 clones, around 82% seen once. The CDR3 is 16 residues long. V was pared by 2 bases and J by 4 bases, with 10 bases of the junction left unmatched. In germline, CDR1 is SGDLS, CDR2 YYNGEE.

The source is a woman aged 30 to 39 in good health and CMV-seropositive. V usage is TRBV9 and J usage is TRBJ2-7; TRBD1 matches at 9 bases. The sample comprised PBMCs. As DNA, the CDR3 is TGTGCCAGCAGCGTCTCTTCCGGGACAGGGTCGTACGAGCAGTACTTC. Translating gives CASSVSSGTGSYEQYF.